One T cell receptor (beta chain) is described in this entry. The data were obtained in a study of CD8 T cells in Susac syndrome. cDNA came from roughly 0.5 to 1 ug RNA primed by random hexamers. TCRdb re-derived calls from the immunoSEQ multiplex PCR reads in MiXCR, one entry per CDR3 protein. The data hold 300,000 to 350,000 distinct CDR3 sequences, with 92% observed a single time. This TCR derives from a human donor with multiple sclerosis. What was sequenced was CD4+ T cells from PBMCs.

CDR3: CSARYPRGQVHEQYF. Written as DNA, the CDR3 is TGCAGTGCTAGATACCCTAGGGGGCAGGTCCACGAGCAGTACTTC. The chain uses TRBV20-1 and TRBJ2-7, with 7 bases fitting TRBD1. The CDR3 runs to 15 residues. The V segment lost 2 bases and the J segment 5 bases; nucleotides outside the gene matches: 12. Per germline, CDR1 DFQATT and CDR2 SNEGSKA (reference sequence).